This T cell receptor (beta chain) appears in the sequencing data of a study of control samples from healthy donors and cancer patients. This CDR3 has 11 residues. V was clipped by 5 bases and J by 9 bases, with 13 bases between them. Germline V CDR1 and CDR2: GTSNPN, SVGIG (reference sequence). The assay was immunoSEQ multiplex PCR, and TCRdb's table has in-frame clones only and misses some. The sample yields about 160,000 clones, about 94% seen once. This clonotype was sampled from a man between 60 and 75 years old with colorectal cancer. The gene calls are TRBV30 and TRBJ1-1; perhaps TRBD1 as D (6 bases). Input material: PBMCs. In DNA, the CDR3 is TGTGCCTGGGGGACATACGTTCAAGCTTTCTTT. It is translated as CAWGTYVQAFF.